Listed below are T cell receptor beta chains from one sample, sequenced in a study of cytomegalovirus exposure and HLA in healthy donors. Some clones are missing from TCRdb's copy, which holds only in-frame ones; the method was immunoSEQ multiplex PCR. Of 250,000 to 300,000 clones in the sample, nearly 95% were seen once. Source material: PBMCs. The source is a girl aged 2-10 years in good health and CMV-seronegative. CDR3s include the opening cysteine and the closing phenylalanine or tryptophan. The D gene is left open where the match is weak. Part of the rows lack a size; the others show once, few, many or a class for expanded clones.

len	v_gene	abundance	d_gene	j_gene	CDR3nt	CDR3aa
13	TRBV7-2	NA	NA	TRBJ2-1	TGTGCCAGCAGCAGACCACCGGGGAATGAGCAGTTCTTC	CASSRPPGNEQFF
14	TRBV6-5	NA	NA	TRBJ1-6	TGTGCCAGCAGAATACAGGGAGTTAATTCACCCCTCCACTTT	CASRIQGVNSPLHF
15	TRBV11-2	NA	TRBD1	TRBJ2-7	TGTGCCAGCAGCTTAGGGGGACAGCCCTCCTACGAGCAGTACTTC	CASSLGGQPSYEQYF
9	TRBV20-1	NA	NA	TRBJ1-2	TGCAGTGCTAGCGGTGGCTACACCTTC	CSASGGYTF
19	TRBV11-2	once	TRBD1	TRBJ2-7	TGTGCCAGCAGCTTAGACCGGGACAGGGGGCCGAGGAGCTCCTACGAGCAGTACTTC	CASSLDRDRGPRSSYEQYF
14	TRBV5-6	NA	NA	TRBJ1-4	TGTGCCAGCAGCCTCGGACAGAGAGGGGAAAAACTGTTTTTT	CASSLGQRGEKLFF
17	TRBV4-2	NA	NA	TRBJ2-5	TGTGCCAGCAGCCAACACGGGACAAAAACCCAAGAGACCACCCAGTACTTC	CASSQHGTKTQETTQYF
16	TRBV6-5	NA	TRBD1	TRBJ2-1	TGTGCCAGCAGTTACTCGATGGACAGGGGGCGGGATGAGCAGTTCTTC	CASSYSMDRGRDEQFF
16	TRBV5-5	NA	NA	TRBJ1-1	TGTGCCAGCAGCTTGTCCCTTACTACAGGGTTAACTGAAGCTTTCTTT	CASSLSLTTGLTEAFF
14	TRBV6-5	NA	NA	TRBJ1-5	TGTGCCAGCAGTTTAGGGGATAGCAATCAGCCCCAGCATTTT	CASSLGDSNQPQHF
13	TRBV5-6	NA	NA	TRBJ1-2	TGTGCCAGCAGCTTGGTTCAGGGGTATGGCTACACCTTC	CASSLVQGYGYTF
14	TRBV27	once	NA	TRBJ2-7	TGTGCCAGCAGCCCCCGGGAGCGGAACTACGAGCAGTACTTC	CASSPRERNYEQYF
17	TRBV19	NA	TRBD1	TRBJ1-2	TGTGCCAGTAGTATAGATGACGGGACAGGAGCTAACTATGGCTACACCTTC	CASSIDDGTGANYGYTF
15	TRBV9	NA	NA	TRBJ2-7	TGTGCCAGCAGCGTAGCTGGGAGTGGGCTCTACGAGCAGTACTTC	CASSVAGSGLYEQYF
18	TRBV7-9	NA	TRBD1	TRBJ1-1	TGTTCCAGCAGCTTGGGCCGAGGGGGCGAGTGGGTGAACACTGAAGCTTTCTTT	CSSSLGRGGEWVNTEAFF
15	TRBV5-5	NA	TRBD1	TRBJ2-1	TGTGCCAGCGGCCAGGGGGTAAGCTCCTACAATGAGCAGTTCTTC	CASGQGVSSYNEQFF
15	TRBV30	NA	TRBD1	TRBJ1-5	TGTGCCTGGAGTGTACAGGGGATTAGCAATCAGCCCCAGCATTTT	CAWSVQGISNQPQHF
15	TRBV6-1	NA	NA	TRBJ1-4	TGTGCCAGCAGTGAACTGAGGGCTCGAAGTGAAAAACTGTTTTTT	CASSELRARSEKLFF
10	TRBV20-1	NA	NA	TRBJ2-6	TGCAGTGCTAGAGAACTGGTCCTGACTTTC	CSARELVLTF
15	TRBV30	NA	TRBD2	TRBJ2-5	TGTGCCTGGACTAATGGACTAGCGGACAAAGAGACCCAGTACTTC	CAWTNGLADKETQYF
14	TRBV11-2	NA	NA	TRBJ2-1	TGTGCCAGCAGCTTAGGGAGGGGTGGAAATGAGCAGTTCTTC	CASSLGRGGNEQFF
15	TRBV5-1	NA	TRBD2	TRBJ2-3	TGCGCCAGCAGCTTGGCTAGCGGAACCACAGATACGCAGTATTTT	CASSLASGTTDTQYF
13	TRBV29-1	NA	NA	TRBJ1-1	TGCAGCGTCAGACGGGGGTCGAACACTGAAGCTTTCTTT	CSVRRGSNTEAFF
14	TRBV11-2	NA	NA	TRBJ1-2	TGTGCCAGCAGCTGGGACACCGAGGACTATGGCTACACCTTC	CASSWDTEDYGYTF
15	TRBV30	NA	NA	TRBJ1-3	TGTGCCTGGAGCAACGACAGGTTGACGGGAAACACCATATATTTT	CAWSNDRLTGNTIYF
15	TRBV30	NA	NA	TRBJ2-7	TGTGCCTGGAGCCGACAGACAAGCTACCCTACGGTGCAGTACTTC	CAWSRQTSYPTVQYF
16	TRBV29-1	NA	NA	TRBJ2-1	TGCAGCGTTGAGAGCGAGGCGGGCTTGTACTACAATGAGCAGTTCTTC	CSVESEAGLYYNEQFF
11	TRBV21-1	NA	NA	TRBJ2-1	TGTGCCAGCAGCAAGAGGCATGAGCAGTTCTTC	CASSKRHEQFF
11	TRBV30	NA	NA	TRBJ1-1	TGTGCCTGGATCTCGTACACTGAAGCTTTCTTT	CAWISYTEAFF
15	TRBV4-1	NA	TRBD2	TRBJ2-1	TGCGCCAGCAGCCAAGCGGCTAGCGGGGTGAATGAGCAGTTCTTC	CASSQAASGVNEQFF
16	TRBV18	NA	TRBD2	TRBJ2-5	TGTGCCAGCTCACCTCGGACTAGCGGGGGGCAAGAGACCCAGTACTTC	CASSPRTSGGQETQYF
14	TRBV5-5	NA	NA	TRBJ2-7	TGTGCCAGCAGCTACGACAGGAACTCCTACGAGCAGTACTTC	CASSYDRNSYEQYF
15	TRBV29-1	NA	NA	TRBJ1-1	TGCAGCGTGCCGGGACAAAGAAAGGAGAGAACTGAAGCTTTCTTT	CSVPGQRKERTEAFF
15	TRBV19	NA	TRBD1	TRBJ2-7	TGTGCCAGTAGTACCCGCGGGACAGGGGGATACGAGCAGTACTTC	CASSTRGTGGYEQYF
15	TRBV10-3	NA	TRBD1	TRBJ1-5	TGTGCCATTGCCCAAACAGGGGTTAGCAATCAGCCCCAGCATTTT	CAIAQTGVSNQPQHF
14	TRBV6-5	NA	TRBD1	TRBJ1-4	TGTGCCAGCAGCCGGGACAGCCGGGGGGAAAAACTGTTTTTT	CASSRDSRGEKLFF
17	TRBV5-1	NA	TRBD1	TRBJ1-1	TGCGCCAGCAGCCTAGGATCAGGGGGGATATCAAACACTGAAGCTTTCTTT	CASSLGSGGISNTEAFF
13	TRBV27	once	NA	TRBJ1-2	TGTGCCAGCAGTTTTGGAGGGGAGTTTGGCTACACCTTC	CASSFGGEFGYTF
16	TRBV12-5	NA	NA	TRBJ2-5	TGTGCTAGTGGTTTGGCCGACGGCCCCTTCGGGGAGACCCAGTACTTC	CASGLADGPFGETQYF
16	TRBV7-2	once	NA	TRBJ1-5	TGTGCCAGCAGCTTAGAAGCGGACAGCCAGCCTCAGCCCCAGCATTTT	CASSLEADSQPQPQHF
13	TRBV5-1	NA	TRBD1	TRBJ1-2	TGCGCCAGCAGTCAATTGACAGGGGATGGCTACACCTTC	CASSQLTGDGYTF
16	TRBV6-1	NA	TRBD1	TRBJ1-2	TGTGCCAGCAGTGACTACAGGGGAACCCTTTACTATGGCTACACCTTC	CASSDYRGTLYYGYTF
13	TRBV7-9	NA	NA	TRBJ1-5	TGTGCCAGCAGCTTAGTAGGGGCTCAGCCCCAGCATTTT	CASSLVGAQPQHF
12	TRBV10-2	NA	TRBD1	TRBJ1-2	TGCGCCAGCCTGGACAGGGTCGGTGGCTACACCTTC	CASLDRVGGYTF
12	TRBV6-6	NA	NA	TRBJ1-3	TGTGCCAGCAAAGGGGGTGGAAACACCATATATTTT	CASKGGGNTIYF
15	TRBV27	once	TRBD2	TRBJ2-7	TGTGCCAGCAGTATAGCTAGCGGGAGTCGGGGGGAGCAGTACTTC	CASSIASGSRGEQYF
15	TRBV30	NA	NA	TRBJ2-6	TGTGCCTGGAGTGTACTCAACTCTGGGGCCAACGTCCTGACTTTC	CAWSVLNSGANVLTF
15	TRBV7-2	once	NA	TRBJ1-2	TGTGCCAGCAGCCTAGGGGGGGGCAATCTCTATGGCTACACCTTC	CASSLGGGNLYGYTF
13	TRBV5-4	once	TRBD2	TRBJ2-5	TGTGCCAGCAGCCCGGTGGGGGGGGAGACCCAGTACTTC	CASSPVGGETQYF
13	TRBV27	NA	NA	TRBJ1-4	TGTGCCAGCAGTTTATATCGGGATGAAAAACTGTTTTTT	CASSLYRDEKLFF
13	TRBV5-1	NA	TRBD1	TRBJ2-7	TGCGCCAGCAGCCAGGACAGGGGGAGGGAGCAGTACTTC	CASSQDRGREQYF
12	TRBV7-9	NA	NA	TRBJ2-7	TGTGCCAGCAGCCCGCGCGAGGGCGAGCAGTACTTC	CASSPREGEQYF
15	TRBV13	NA	TRBD2	TRBJ2-5	TGTGCCAGCAGCTTCATAGCGGGGTCTCAAGAGACCCAGTACTTC	CASSFIAGSQETQYF
17	TRBV9	NA	TRBD2	TRBJ2-3	TGTGCCAGCAGCGAACTAGCGGGGGTCCCGCCCACAGATACGCAGTATTTT	CASSELAGVPPTDTQYF
14	TRBV7-2	NA	NA	TRBJ1-4	TGTGCCAGCAGCTTTTCAGCAACTAATGAAAAACTGTTTTTT	CASSFSATNEKLFF